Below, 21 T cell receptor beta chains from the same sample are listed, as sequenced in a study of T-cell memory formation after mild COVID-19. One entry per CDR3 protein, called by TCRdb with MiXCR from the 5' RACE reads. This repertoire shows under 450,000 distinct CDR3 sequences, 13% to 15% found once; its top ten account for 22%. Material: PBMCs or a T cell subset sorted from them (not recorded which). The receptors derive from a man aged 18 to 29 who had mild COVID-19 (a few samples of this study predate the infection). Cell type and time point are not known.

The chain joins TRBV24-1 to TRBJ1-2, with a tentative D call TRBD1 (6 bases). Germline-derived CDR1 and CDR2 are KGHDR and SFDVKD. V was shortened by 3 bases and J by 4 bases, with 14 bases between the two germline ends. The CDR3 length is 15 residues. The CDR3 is CATSDAGASSYGYTF. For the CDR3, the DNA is TGTGCCACCAGTGATGCAGGGGCATCGAGCTATGGCTACACCTTC.

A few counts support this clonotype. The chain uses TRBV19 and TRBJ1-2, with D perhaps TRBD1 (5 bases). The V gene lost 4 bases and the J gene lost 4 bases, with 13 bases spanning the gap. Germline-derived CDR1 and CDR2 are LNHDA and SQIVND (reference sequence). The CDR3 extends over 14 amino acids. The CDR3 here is CASSRQTNFYGYTF. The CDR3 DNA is TGTGCCAGTAGTAGACAGACCAATTTCTATGGCTACACCTTC.

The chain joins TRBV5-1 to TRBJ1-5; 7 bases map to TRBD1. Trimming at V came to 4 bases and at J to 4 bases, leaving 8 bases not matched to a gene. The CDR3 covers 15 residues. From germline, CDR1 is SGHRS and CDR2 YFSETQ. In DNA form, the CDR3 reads TGCGCCAGCAGCCCGAGGGACAGCTTTAATCAGCCCCAGCATTTT. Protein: CASSPRDSFNQPQHF.

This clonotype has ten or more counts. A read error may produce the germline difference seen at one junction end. As DNA, the CDR3 is TGCGCCAGCAGCCCCCAGGAGAACACTGAAGCTTTCTTT. Its protein product is CASSPQENTEAFF. V and J are TRBV18 and TRBJ1-1, with unresolved D. This CDR3 has 13 residues. The germline gives CDR1 KGHSH, CDR2 LQKENI.

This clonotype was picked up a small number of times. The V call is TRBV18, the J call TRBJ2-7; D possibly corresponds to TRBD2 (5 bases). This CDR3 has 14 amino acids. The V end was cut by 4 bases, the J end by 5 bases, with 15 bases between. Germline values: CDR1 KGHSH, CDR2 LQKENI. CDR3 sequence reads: CASSQHPPGDEQYV. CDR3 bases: TGTGCCAGCTCACAGCATCCGCCCGGGGACGAGCAGTACGTC.

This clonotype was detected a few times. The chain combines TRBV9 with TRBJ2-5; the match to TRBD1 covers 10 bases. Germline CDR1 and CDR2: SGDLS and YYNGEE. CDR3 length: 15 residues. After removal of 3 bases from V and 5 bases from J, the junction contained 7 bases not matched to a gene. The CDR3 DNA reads TGTGCCAGCAGCGCCTGGGACAGGGGAGGGGAGACCCAGTACTTC. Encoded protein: CASSAWDRGGETQYF. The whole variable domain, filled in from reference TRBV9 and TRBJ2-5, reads DSGVTQTPKHLITATGQRVTLRCSPRSGDLSVYWYQQSLDQGLQFLIQYYNGEERAKGNILERFSAQQFPDLHSELNLSSLELGDSALYFCASSAWDRGGETQYFGPGTRLLVL.

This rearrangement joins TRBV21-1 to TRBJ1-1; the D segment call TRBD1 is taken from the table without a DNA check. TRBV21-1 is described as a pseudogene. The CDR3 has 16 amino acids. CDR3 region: CASSKGQGGRGTEAFF. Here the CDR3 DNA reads TGTGCCAGCAGCAAAGGACAGGGGGGTCGGGGAACTGAAGCTTTCTTT.

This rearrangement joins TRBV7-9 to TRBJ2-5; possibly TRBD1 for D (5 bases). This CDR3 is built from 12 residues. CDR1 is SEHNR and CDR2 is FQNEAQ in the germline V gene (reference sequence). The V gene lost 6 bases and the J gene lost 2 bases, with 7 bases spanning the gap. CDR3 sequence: CASRTAQETQYF. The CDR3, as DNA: TGTGCCAGCAGGACAGCGCAAGAGACCCAGTACTTC.

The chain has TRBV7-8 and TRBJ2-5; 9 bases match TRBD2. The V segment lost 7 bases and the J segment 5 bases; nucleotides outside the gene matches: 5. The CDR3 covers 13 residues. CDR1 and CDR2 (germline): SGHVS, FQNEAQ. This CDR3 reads CASTGGGAETQYF. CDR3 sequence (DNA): TGTGCCAGCACGGGCGGGGGGGCGGAGACCCAGTACTTC.

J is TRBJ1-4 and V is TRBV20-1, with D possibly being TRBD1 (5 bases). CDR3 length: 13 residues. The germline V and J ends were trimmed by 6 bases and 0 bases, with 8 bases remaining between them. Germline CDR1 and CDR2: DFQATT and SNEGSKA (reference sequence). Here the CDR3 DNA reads TGCAGTGCCGCAGGGCCAACTAATGAAAAACTGTTTTTT. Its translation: CSAAGPTNEKLFF.

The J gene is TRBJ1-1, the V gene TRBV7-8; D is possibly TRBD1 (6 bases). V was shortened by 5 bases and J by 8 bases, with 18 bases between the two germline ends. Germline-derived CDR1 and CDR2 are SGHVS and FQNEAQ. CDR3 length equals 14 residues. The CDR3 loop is CASSPRGMGTEAFF. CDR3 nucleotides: TGTGCCAGCAGCCCTAGGGGGATGGGCACAGAAGCTTTCTTT.

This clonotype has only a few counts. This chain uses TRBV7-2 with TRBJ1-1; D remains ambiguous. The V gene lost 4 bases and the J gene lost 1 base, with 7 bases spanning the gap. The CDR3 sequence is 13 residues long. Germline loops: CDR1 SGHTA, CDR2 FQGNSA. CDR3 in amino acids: CASSSLENTEAFF. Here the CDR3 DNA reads TGTGCCAGCAGCTCACTGGAGAACACTGAAGCTTTCTTT.

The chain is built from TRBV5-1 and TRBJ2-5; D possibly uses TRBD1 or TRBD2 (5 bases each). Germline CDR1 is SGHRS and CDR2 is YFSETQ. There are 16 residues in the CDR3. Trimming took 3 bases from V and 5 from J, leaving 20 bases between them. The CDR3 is CASSWDPGRLGETQYF. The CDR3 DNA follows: TGCGCCAGCAGCTGGGACCCGGGACGGCTAGGGGAGACCCAGTACTTC. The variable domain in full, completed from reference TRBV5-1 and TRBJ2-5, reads KAGVTQTPRYLIKTRGQQVTLSCSPISGHRSVSWYQQTPGQGLQFLFEYFSETQRNKGNFPGRFSGRQFSNSRSEMNVSTLELGDSALYLCASSWDPGRLGETQYFGPGTRLLVL.

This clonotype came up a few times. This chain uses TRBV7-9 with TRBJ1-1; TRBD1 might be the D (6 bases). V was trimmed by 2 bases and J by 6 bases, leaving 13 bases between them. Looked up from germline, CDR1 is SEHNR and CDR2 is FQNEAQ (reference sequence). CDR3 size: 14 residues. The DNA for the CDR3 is TGTGCCAGCAGCTTACGAGGGGGGCTCCCTGAAGCTTTCTTT. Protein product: CASSLRGGLPEAFF.

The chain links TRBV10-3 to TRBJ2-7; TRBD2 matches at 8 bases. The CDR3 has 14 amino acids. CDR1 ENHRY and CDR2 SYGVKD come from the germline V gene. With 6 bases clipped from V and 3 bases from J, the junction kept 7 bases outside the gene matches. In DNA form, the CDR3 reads TGTGCCATCAGGGCGGAAGCGGGGGTCTACGAGCAGTACTTC. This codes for CAIRAEAGVYEQYF.

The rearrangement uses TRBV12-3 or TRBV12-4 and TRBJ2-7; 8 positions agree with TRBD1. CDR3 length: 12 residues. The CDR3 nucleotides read TGTGCCAGCAGTCCCCAGCAGGGGGCGTTGAAGGTC. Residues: CASSPQQGALKV.

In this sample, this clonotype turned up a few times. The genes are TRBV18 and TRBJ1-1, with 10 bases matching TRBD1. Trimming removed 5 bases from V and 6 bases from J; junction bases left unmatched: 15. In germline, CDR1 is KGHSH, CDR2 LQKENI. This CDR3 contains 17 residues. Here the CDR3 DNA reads TGTGCCAGCTCAGTAAACCGGGACAGGGGCGCCGGCCCTGAAGCTTTCTTT. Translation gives CASSVNRDRGAGPEAFF.

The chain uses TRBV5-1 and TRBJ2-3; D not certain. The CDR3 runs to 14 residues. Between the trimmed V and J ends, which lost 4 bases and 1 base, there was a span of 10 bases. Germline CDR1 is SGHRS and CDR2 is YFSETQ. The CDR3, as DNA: TGCGCCAGCAGCACAAACCAGGGCACAGATACGCAGTATTTT. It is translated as CASSTNQGTDTQYF.

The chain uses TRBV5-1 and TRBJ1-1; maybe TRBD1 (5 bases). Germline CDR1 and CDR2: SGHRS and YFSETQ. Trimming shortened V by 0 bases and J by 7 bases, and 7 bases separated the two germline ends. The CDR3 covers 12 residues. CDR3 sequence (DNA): TGCGCCAGCAGCTTGGTTCAGGGTGAAGCTTTCTTT. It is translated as CASSLVQGEAFF.

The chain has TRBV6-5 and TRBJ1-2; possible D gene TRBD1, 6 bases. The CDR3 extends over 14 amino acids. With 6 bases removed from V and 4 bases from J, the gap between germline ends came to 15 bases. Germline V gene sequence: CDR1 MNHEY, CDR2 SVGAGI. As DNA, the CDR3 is TGTGCCAGCAGATTACAGGGACTCGGCTATGGCTACACCTTC. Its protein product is CASRLQGLGYGYTF.

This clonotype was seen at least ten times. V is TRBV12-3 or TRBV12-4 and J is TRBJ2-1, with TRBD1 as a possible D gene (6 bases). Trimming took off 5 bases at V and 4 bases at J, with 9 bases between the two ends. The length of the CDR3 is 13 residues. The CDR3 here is CASSRRGYNEQFF. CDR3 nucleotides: TGTGCCAGCAGTCGCAGGGGTTACAATGAGCAGTTCTTC.